Following are 17 T cell receptor beta chains from one sample sequenced in a study of blood T cell repertoires in COVID-19. Clones were read by immunoSEQ multiplex PCR, and TCRdb kept only the in-frame ones, dropping some. The sample carries approximately 270,000 clones, 87% recorded once. The specimen was peripheral blood. Source of these receptors: a man between 18 and 35 years old with active or convalescent COVID-19.

This clone was picked up a small number of times. The chain couples TRBV7-3 to TRBJ2-1, with TRBD2 identical over 13 bases. V lost 3 bases to trimming and J lost 11 bases; unmatched junction nucleotides: 4. The CDR3 is made up of 14 amino acids. Germline values: CDR1 SGHTA, CDR2 FQGTGA. CDR3 amino acids: CASSFGLAGEQQFF. DNA for the CDR3: TGTGCCAGCAGCTTCGGACTAGCGGGAGAACAGCAGTTCTTC.

V is TRBV6-6 and J is TRBJ2-1, with D possibly TRBD1 on 5 matching bases. Trimming removed 5 bases from V and 4 bases from J, with 9 bases in between. This CDR3 spans 13 amino acids. Germline V gene sequence: CDR1 MNHNY, CDR2 SVGAGI (reference sequence). The CDR3 sequence: CASSTDSYNEQFF. The CDR3 coding sequence is TGTGCCAGCAGTACTGACAGTTACAATGAGCAGTTCTTC.

V usage is TRBV5-8 and J usage is TRBJ2-3, with 8 bases matching TRBD2. The CDR3 has 14 residues. Germline trimming cut 3 bases from V and 5 bases from J; bases unmatched to any gene: 5. Germline V gene data show CDR1 as SGHTS and CDR2 as YDEGEE. The CDR3 spells CASSSGGGIDTQYF. CDR3 nucleotides: TGTGCCAGCAGCTCCGGGGGGGGTATAGATACGCAGTATTTT.

The chain carries TRBV7-9 and TRBJ2-1; 9 bases map to TRBD2. Germline V gene lookup returns CDR1 SEHNR and CDR2 FQNEAQ (reference sequence). The CDR3 loop spans 15 amino acids. Trimming took 7 bases from V and 2 from J; bases not matched to a gene: 6. This chain's CDR3 is CASISGGGAYNEQFF. CDR3 coding DNA: TGTGCCAGCATCAGCGGCGGGGGGGCCTACAATGAGCAGTTCTTC.

CDR3 residues: CSVRLTGGNEKLFF. The CDR3, as DNA: TGCAGCGTTAGGTTGACAGGAGGTAATGAAAAACTGTTTTTT. The chain has TRBV29-1 and TRBJ1-4; possible D gene TRBD1, 6 bases. Germline CDR1 reads SQVTM; CDR2 reads ANQGSEA. The ends were cut back, 5 bases at V and 4 bases at J, with 14 bases in the middle. The CDR3 extends over 14 amino acids.

In the case of this clone: The sample holds other DNA sequences that translate to the same CDR3. The chain couples TRBV7-9 to TRBJ1-2; D call uncertain. Between the trimmed V and J ends, which lost 1 base and 4 bases, there was a span of 7 bases. CDR1 is SEHNR and CDR2 is FQNEAQ in the germline V gene (reference sequence). This CDR3 has 13 amino acids. The CDR3 is CASSLEGAYGYTF. For the CDR3, the DNA is TGTGCCAGCAGCTTAGAGGGAGCCTATGGCTACACCTTC.

The J gene is TRBJ2-2, the V gene TRBV4-2; 7 nucleotides agree with TRBD1. Germline V CDR1 and CDR2: LGHNA, YNFKEQ. This CDR3 comprises 13 residues. V shed 2 bases and J 6 bases; nucleotides not matched to a gene: 0. The CDR3 region has the DNA TGTGCCAGCAGCCAACAGGGGGCCGGGGAGCTGTTTTTT. Encoded protein: CASSQQGAGELFF.

This chain links TRBV7-3 with TRBJ1-1, with D possibly being TRBD1 (5 bases). The germline V gene encodes CDR1 SGHTA and CDR2 FQGTGA. Trimming took off 5 bases at V and 6 bases at J, with 16 bases between the two ends. The CDR3 length is 14 residues. As DNA, the CDR3 is TGTGCCAGCAGCCCGCAGGGTTTAGTATCTGAAGCTTTCTTT. Its protein product is CASSPQGLVSEAFF.

This sequence joins TRBV20-1 and TRBJ1-2; weak D call: TRBD1 (5 bases). The CDR3 extends over 13 amino acids. The ends were cut back, 3 bases at V and 4 bases at J, with 12 bases in the middle. The germline V gene has CDR1 DFQATT and CDR2 SNEGSKA (reference sequence). This CDR3 reads CSASQRGFYGYTF. CDR3 in DNA: TGCAGTGCTAGTCAAAGGGGATTCTATGGCTACACCTTC.

The J gene is TRBJ1-4, the V gene TRBV5-1; D gene ambiguous. This CDR3 spans 14 amino acids. Germline V gives CDR1 SGHRS, CDR2 YFSETQ. V was trimmed by 1 base and J by 6 bases, leaving 10 bases between them. CDR3 in amino acids: CASSLYTLDEKLFF. CDR3 coding DNA: TGCGCCAGCAGCTTGTACACATTGGATGAAAAACTGTTTTTT.

V is TRBV10-2 and J is TRBJ2-3; 7 nucleotides line up with TRBD1. The CDR3 is made up of 15 amino acids. V dropped 2 bases and J dropped 3; count of bases not matched to a gene: 5. CDR1 is WSHSY, CDR2 SAAADI, per germline. The CDR3, as DNA: TGCGCCAGCAGTGAGGGGACAGTAAATACAGATACGCAGTATTTT. Protein product: CASSEGTVNTDTQYF.

J is TRBJ2-7 and V is TRBV4-3, with 10 bases that match TRBD2. J gave up 6 bases and V 0 bases, and 11 bases lay outside the gene matches. The CDR3 contains 17 residues. The germline CDR1 and CDR2 sequences are LGHNA and YSLEER. CDR3 nucleotides: TGCGCCAGCAGCCAAGATTCATCTAGCGGGAGAGGATCCGAGCAGTACTTC. Amino acids: CASSQDSSSGRGSEQYF.

The chain recombines TRBV6-5 with TRBJ1-1; 9 bases fit TRBD1. CDR3 length equals 15 residues. J gave up 5 bases and V 7 bases, and 11 bases lay outside the gene matches. Germline lookup yields CDR1 MNHEY and CDR2 SVGAGI. For the CDR3, the DNA is TGTGCCAGCACCGAGATGAACAGGGGGCGGACTGAAGCTTTCTTT. The encoded protein is CASTEMNRGRTEAFF.

The chain joins TRBV9 to TRBJ1-6, with D maybe TRBD1 (5 bases). Germline V gene lookup returns CDR1 SGDLS and CDR2 YYNGEE. CDR3 length equals 16 residues. V was shortened by 4 bases and J by 5 bases, with 16 bases between the two germline ends. The DNA of the CDR3 is TGTGCCAGCAGCCCAACGTTGACAGCGAATAATTCACCCCTCCACTTT. It codes for CASSPTLTANNSPLHF.

On this clone itself: Other DNA sequences of this sample code for an identical CDR3. The CDR3 loop is CASSLGQDTEAFF. In DNA form, the CDR3 reads TGTGCCAGCAGTTTGGGACAGGACACTGAAGCTTTCTTT. The chain joins TRBV12-3 or TRBV12-4 to TRBJ1-1, with 8 bases lining up with TRBD1. The junction had 0 bases not matched to a gene; V was cut back by 3 bases and J by 3 bases. CDR3 size: 13 residues.

The gene calls are TRBV28 and TRBJ2-1, with D possibly being TRBD2 (5 bases). This CDR3 comprises 11 residues. The germline CDR1 and CDR2 sequences are MDHEN and SYDVKM. The V end lost 8 bases, the J end lost 8 bases, and 10 bases lay between the germline ends. CDR3 amino acids: CASEIGDEQFF. CDR3 DNA sequence: TGTGCCAGCGAGATCGGGGATGAGCAGTTCTTC.

This rearrangement joins TRBV7-9 to TRBJ1-1; D possibly corresponds to TRBD1 (6 bases). The CDR3 consists of 16 residues. V lost 5 bases to trimming and J lost 2 bases, with 18 bases between them. In germline, CDR1 is SEHNR, CDR2 FQNEAQ (reference sequence). The CDR3 coding sequence is TGTGCCAGCAGCGGAAACTACAGGGTAGGAAACACTGAAGCTTTCTTT. Translation gives CASSGNYRVGNTEAFF.